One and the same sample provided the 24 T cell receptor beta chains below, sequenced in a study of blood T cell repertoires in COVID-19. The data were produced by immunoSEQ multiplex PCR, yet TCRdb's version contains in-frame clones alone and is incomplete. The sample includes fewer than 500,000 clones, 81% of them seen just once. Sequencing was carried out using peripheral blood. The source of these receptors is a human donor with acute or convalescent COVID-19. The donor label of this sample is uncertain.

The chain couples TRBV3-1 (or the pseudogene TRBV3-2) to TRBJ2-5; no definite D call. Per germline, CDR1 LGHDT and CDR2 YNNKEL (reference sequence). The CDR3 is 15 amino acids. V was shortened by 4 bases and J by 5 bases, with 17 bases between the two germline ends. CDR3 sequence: CASSLLSSGYETQYF. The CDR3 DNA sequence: TGTGCCAGCAGCCTCCTTAGTTCAGGTTACGAGACCCAGTACTTC.

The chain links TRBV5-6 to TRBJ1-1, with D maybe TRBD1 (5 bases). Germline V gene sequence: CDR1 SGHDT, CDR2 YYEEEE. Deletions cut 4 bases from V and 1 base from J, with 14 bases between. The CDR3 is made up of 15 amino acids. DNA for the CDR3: TGTGCCAGCAGCCCTCGGGGGGGTAGGAACACTGAAGCTTTCTTT. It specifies CASSPRGGRNTEAFF.

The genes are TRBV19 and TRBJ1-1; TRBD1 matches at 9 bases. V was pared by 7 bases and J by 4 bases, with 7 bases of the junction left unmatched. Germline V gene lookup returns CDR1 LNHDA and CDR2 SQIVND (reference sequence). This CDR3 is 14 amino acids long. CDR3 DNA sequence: TGTGCCAGTACTTATACAGGGGGCGTCACTGAAGCTTTCTTT. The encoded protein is CASTYTGGVTEAFF.

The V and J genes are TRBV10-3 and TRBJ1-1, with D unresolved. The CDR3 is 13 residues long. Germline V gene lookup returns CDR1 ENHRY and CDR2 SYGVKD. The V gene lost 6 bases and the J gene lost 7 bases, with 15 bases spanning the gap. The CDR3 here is CAIRLTGGYEAFF. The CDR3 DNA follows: TGTGCCATCAGACTGACGGGTGGATATGAAGCTTTCTTT.

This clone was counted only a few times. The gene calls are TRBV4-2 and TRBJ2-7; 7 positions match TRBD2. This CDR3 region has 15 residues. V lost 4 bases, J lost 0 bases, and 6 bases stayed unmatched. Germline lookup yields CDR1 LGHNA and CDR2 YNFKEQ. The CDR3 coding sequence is TGTGCCAGCAGCCCGAGGCCGGGAGGCTCCTACGAGCAGTACTTC. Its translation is CASSPRPGGSYEQYF.

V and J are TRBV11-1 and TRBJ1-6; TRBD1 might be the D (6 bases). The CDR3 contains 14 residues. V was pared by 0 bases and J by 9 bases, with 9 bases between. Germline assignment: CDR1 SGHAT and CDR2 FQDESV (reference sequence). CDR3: CASSLAGATSPLHF. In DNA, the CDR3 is TGTGCCAGCAGCTTAGCGGGGGCAACTTCACCCCTCCACTTT.

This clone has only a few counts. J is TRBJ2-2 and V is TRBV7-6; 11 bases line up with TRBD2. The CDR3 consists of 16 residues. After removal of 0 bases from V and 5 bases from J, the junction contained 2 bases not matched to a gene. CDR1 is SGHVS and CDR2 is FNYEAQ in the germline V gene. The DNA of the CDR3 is TGTGCCAGCAGCTTAGCGCTAGCGGGGGGAACCGGGGAGCTGTTTTTT. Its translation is CASSLALAGGTGELFF.

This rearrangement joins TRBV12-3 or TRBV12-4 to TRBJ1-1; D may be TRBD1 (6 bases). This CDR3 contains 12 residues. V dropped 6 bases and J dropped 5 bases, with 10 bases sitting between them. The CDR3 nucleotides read TGTGCCAGCAGAGGGAGGGGGACTGAAGCTTTCTTT. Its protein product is CASRGRGTEAFF.

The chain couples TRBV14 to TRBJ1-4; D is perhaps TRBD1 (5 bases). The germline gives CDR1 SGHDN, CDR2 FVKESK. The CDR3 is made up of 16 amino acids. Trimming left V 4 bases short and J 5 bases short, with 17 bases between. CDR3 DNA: TGTGCCAGCAGCCCTCAATGGGGCAGCTTGAATGAAAAACTGTTTTTT. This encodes CASSPQWGSLNEKLFF.

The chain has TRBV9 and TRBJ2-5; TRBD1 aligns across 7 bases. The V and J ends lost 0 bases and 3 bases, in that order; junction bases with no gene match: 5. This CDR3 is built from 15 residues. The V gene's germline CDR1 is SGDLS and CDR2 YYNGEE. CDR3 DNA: TGTGCCAGCAGCGTAGGAACAGGGGCCAAAGAGACCCAGTACTTC. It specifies CASSVGTGAKETQYF. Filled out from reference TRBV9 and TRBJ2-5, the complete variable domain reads DSGVTQTPKHLITATGQRVTLRCSPRSGDLSVYWYQQSLDQGLQFLIQYYNGEERAKGNILERFSAQQFPDLHSELNLSSLELGDSALYFCASSVGTGAKETQYFGPGTRLLVL.

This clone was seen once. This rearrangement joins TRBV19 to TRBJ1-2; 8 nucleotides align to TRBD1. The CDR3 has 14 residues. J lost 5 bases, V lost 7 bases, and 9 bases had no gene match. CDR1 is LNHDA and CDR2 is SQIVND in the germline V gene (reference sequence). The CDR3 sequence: CASKTDRVNYGYTF. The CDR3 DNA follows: TGTGCCAGTAAGACGGACAGGGTGAATTATGGCTACACCTTC. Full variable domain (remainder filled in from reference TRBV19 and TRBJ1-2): DGGITQSPKYLFRKEGQNVTLSCEQNLNHDAMYWYRQDPGQGLRLIYYSQIVNDFQKGDIAEGYSVSREKKESFPLTVTSAQKNPTAFYLCASKTDRVNYGYTFGSGTRLTVV.

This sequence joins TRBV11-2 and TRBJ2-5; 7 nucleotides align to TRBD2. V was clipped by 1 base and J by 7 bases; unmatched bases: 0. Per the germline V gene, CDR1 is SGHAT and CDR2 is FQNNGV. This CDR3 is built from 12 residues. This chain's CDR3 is CASSLGGGTQYF. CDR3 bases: TGTGCCAGCAGCTTAGGCGGGGGGACCCAGTACTTC.

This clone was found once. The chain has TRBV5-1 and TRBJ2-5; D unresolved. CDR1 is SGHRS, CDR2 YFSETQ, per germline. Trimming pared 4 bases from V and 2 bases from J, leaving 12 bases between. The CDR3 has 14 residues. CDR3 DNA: TGCGCCAGCAGCCCCTTACACAAACAAGAGACCCAGTACTTC. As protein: CASSPLHKQETQYF. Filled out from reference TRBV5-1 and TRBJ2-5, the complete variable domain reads KAGVTQTPRYLIKTRGQQVTLSCSPISGHRSVSWYQQTPGQGLQFLFEYFSETQRNKGNFPGRFSGRQFSNSRSEMNVSTLELGDSALYLCASSPLHKQETQYFGPGTRLLVL.

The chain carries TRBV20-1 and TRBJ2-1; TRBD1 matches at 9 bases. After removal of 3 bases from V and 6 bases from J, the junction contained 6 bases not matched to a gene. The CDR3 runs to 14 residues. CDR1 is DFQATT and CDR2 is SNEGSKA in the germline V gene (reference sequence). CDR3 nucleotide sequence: TGCAGTGCTAGTCGGGGACAGGGAGCCAATGAGCAGTTCTTC. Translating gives CSASRGQGANEQFF.

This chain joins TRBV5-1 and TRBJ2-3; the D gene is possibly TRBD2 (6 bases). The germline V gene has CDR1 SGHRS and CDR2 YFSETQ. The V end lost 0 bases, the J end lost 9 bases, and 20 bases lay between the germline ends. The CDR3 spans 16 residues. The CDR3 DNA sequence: TGCGCCAGCAGCTTGGTTCCCGGGAGCCCCCAGAGCACGCAGTATTTT. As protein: CASSLVPGSPQSTQYF.

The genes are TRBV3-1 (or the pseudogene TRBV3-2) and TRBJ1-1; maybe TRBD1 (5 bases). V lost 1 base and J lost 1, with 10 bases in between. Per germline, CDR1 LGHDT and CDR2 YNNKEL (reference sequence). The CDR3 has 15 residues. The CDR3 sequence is CASSQGGGGNTEAFF. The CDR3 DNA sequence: TGTGCCAGCAGCCAAGGGGGGGGTGGGAACACTGAAGCTTTCTTT.

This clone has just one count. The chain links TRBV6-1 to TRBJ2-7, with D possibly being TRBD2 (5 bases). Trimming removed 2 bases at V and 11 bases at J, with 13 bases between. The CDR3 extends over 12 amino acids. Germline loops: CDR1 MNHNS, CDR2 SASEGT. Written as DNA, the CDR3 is TGTGCCAGCAGTGAAAGGGCGGGTCGAAAGTACTTC. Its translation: CASSERAGRKYF.

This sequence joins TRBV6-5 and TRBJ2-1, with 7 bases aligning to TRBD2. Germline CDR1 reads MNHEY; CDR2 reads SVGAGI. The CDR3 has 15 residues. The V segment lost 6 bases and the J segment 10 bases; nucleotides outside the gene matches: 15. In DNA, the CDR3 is TGTGCCAGCAGGGATTTGTTTGGGGAGGGCAGGGAGCAGTTCTTC. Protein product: CASRDLFGEGREQFF.

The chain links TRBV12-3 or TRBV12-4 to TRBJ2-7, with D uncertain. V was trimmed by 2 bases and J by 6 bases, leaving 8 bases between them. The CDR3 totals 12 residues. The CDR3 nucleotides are TGTGCCAGCAGTTTAATCAGGATCGAGCAGTACTTC. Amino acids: CASSLIRIEQYF.

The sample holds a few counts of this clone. The CDR3 bases are TGTGCCAGCAGTCTCCAGGGAATTGGTGGCTACACCTTC. It specifies CASSLQGIGGYTF. This chain connects TRBV2 to TRBJ1-2, with D possibly matching TRBD1 (5 bases). Trimming cost V 5 bases and J 7 bases, with 14 bases left between them. This CDR3 has 13 amino acids. Germline CDR1 and CDR2: SNHLY and FYNNEI.

The CDR3: CASSQWDRGRGYGYTF. DNA of the CDR3: TGTGCCAGCAGCCAATGGGACAGGGGAAGGGGGTATGGCTACACCTTC. This rearrangement joins TRBV14 to TRBJ1-2; 10 bases match TRBD1. Trimming removed 2 bases from V and 5 bases from J; junction bases left unmatched: 8. Per germline, CDR1 SGHDN and CDR2 FVKESK. This CDR3 region has 16 residues.

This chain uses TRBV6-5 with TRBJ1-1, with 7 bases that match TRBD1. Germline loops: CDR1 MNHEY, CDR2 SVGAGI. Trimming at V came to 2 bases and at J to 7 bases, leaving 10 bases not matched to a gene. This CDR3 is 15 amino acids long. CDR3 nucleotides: TGTGCCAGCAGTTACGGGTCAGGGGGGCGGGGTGAAGCTTTCTTT. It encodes CASSYGSGGRGEAFF.

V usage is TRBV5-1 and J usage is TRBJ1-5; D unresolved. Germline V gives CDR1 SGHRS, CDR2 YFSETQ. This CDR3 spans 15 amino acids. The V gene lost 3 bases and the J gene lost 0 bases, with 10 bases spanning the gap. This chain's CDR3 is CASSYTSGSNQPQHF. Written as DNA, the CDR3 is TGCGCCAGCAGCTACACCAGTGGTAGCAATCAGCCCCAGCATTTT.

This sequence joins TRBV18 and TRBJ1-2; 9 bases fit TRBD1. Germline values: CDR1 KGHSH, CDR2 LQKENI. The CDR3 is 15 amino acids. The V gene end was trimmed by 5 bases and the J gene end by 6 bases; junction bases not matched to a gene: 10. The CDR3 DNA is TGTGCCAGCTCATCAACCTACAGGGGGCAAGATGGCTACACCTTC. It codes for CASSSTYRGQDGYTF.